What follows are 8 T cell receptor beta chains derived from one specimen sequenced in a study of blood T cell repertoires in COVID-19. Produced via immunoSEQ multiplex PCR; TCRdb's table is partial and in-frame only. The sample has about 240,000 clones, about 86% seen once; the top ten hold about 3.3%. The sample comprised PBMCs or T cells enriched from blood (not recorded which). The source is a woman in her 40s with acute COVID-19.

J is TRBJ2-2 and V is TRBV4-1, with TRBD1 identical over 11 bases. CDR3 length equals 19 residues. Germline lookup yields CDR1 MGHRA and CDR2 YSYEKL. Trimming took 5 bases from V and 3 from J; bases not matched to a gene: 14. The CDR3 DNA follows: TGCGCCAGCAGCTACACCCAAGGACAGGGGGCTGCATACACCGGGGAGCTGTTTTTT. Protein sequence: CASSYTQGQGAAYTGELFF.

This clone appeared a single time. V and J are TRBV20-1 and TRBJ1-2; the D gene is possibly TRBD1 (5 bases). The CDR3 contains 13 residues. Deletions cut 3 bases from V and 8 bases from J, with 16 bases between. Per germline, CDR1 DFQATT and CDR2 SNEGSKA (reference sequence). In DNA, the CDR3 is TGCAGTGCTAGTGTTCAGGGTCTACGCGGCTACACCTTC. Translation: CSASVQGLRGYTF.

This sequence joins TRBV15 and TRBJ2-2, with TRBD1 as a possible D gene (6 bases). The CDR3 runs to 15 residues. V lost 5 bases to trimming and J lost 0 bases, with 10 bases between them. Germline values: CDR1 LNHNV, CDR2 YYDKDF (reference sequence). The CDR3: CATSRQVANTGELFF. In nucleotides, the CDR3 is TGTGCCACCAGCCGACAGGTCGCGAACACCGGGGAGCTGTTTTTT.

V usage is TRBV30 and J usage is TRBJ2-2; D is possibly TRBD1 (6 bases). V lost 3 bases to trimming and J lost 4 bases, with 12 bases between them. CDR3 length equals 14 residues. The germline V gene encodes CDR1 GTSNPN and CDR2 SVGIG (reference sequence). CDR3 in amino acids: CAWRQGSGTGELFF. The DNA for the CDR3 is TGTGCCTGGAGACAGGGTTCTGGCACCGGGGAGCTGTTTTTT.

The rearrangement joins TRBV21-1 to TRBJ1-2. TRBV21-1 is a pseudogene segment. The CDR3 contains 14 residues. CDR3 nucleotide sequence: TGTGCCAGCAGCAAAGCTGGCGGAATTGGAAGCTACACCTTC. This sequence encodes CASSKAGGIGSYTF.

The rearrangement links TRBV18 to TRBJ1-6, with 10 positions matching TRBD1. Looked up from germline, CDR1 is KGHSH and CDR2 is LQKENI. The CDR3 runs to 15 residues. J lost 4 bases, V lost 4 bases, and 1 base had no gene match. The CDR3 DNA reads TGTGCCAGCTCACGGACAGGGGGGTATAATTCACCCCTCCACTTT. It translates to CASSRTGGYNSPLHF.

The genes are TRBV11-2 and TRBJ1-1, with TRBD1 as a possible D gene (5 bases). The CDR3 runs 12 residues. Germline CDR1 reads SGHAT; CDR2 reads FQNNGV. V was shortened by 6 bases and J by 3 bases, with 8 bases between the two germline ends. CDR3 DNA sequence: TGTGCCAGCAGGGGGGGGTACACTGAAGCTTTCTTT. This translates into CASRGGYTEAFF.

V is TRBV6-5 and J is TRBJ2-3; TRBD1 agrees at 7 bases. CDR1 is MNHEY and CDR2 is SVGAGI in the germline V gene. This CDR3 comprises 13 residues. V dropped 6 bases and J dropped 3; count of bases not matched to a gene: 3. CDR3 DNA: TGTGCCAGCAGCACAGGGGTGACAGATACGCAGTATTTT. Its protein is CASSTGVTDTQYF.